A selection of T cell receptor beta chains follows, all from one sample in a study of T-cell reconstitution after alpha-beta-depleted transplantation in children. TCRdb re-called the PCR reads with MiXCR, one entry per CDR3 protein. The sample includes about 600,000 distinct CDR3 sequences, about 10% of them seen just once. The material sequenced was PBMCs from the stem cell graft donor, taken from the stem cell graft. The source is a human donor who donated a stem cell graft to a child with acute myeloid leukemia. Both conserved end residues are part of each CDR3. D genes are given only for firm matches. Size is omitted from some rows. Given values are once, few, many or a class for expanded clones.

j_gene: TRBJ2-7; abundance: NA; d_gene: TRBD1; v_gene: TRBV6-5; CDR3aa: CASSYFGQASYEQYF; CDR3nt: TGTGCCAGCAGTTACTTCGGACAGGCCAGCTACGAGCAGTACTTC
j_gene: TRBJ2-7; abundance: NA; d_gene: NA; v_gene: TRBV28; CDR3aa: CASSLLARREQYF; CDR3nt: TGTGCCAGCAGTTTATTGGCCCGACGCGAGCAGTACTTC
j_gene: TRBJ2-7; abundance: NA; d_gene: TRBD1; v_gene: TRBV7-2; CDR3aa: CASSQQTGAYEQYF; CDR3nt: TGTGCCAGCAGCCAACAGACAGGGGCCTACGAGCAGTACTTC
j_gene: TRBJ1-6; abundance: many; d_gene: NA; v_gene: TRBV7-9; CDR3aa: CASSLEGRSHSPLHF; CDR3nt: TGTGCCAGCAGCTTAGAGGGAAGATCCCACTCACCCCTCCACTTT
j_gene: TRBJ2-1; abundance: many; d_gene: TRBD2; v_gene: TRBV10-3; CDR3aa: CAIGTSGNNEQFF; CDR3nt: TGTGCCATCGGGACTAGCGGGAACAATGAGCAGTTCTTC
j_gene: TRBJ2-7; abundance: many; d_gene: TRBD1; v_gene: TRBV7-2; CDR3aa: CASSLGGQLSSYEQYF; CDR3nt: TGTGCCAGCAGCTTAGGGGGACAGTTAAGCTCCTACGAGCAGTACTTC
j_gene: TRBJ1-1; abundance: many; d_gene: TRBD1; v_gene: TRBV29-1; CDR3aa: CSASGGDTEAFF; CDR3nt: TGCAGCGCCTCAGGGGGGGACACTGAAGCTTTCTTT
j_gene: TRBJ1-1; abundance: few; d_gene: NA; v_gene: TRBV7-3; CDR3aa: CASSLSSVGTEAFF; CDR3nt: TGTGCCAGCAGCCTATCCTCCGTGGGCACTGAAGCTTTCTTT
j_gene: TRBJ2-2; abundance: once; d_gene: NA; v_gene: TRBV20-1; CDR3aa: CSAADAGRNTGELFF; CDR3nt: TGCAGTGCTGCCGACGCGGGCCGGAACACCGGGGAGCTGTTTTTT
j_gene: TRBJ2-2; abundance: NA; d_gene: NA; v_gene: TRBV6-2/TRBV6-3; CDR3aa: CASTQPPTDYTGELFF; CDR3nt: TGTGCCAGCACCCAACCTCCGACAGATTACACCGGGGAGCTGTTTTTT
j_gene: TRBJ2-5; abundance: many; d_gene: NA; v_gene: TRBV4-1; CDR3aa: CASSLTGLQETQYF; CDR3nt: TGCGCCAGCAGCCTGACAGGACTCCAAGAGACCCAGTACTTC
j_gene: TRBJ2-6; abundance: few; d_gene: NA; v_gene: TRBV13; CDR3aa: CASSPSGAGANVLTF; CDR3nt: TGTGCCAGCAGCCCCTCGGGGGCTGGGGCCAACGTCCTGACTTTC
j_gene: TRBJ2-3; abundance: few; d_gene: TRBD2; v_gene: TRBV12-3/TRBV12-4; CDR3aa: CASRLAGGGSDTQYF; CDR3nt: TGTGCCAGCAGACTAGCGGGAGGGGGTTCAGATACGCAGTATTTT
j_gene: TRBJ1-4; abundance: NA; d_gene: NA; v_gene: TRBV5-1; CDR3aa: CASSFYGQSLGKLFF; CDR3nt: TGCGCCAGCAGCTTTTATGGTCAGTCCTTGGGCAAACTGTTTTTT
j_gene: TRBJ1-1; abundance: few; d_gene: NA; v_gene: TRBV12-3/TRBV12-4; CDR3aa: CASSSRVGAEAFF; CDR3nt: TGTGCCAGCAGCTCCCGGGTTGGGGCTGAAGCTTTCTTT
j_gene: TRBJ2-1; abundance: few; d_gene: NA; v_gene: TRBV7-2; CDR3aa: CASSLKRVYNEQFF; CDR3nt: TGTGCCAGCAGCTTAAAGCGGGTCTACAATGAGCAGTTCTTC
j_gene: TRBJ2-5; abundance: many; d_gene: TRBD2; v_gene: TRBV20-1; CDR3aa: CSASPGGGQETQYF; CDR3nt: TGCAGTGCTAGTCCGGGAGGGGGGCAAGAGACCCAGTACTTC
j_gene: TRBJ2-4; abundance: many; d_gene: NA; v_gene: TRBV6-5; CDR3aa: CASSYSDRAKNIQYF; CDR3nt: TGTGCCAGCAGTTACTCGGACAGAGCCAAAAACATTCAGTACTTC
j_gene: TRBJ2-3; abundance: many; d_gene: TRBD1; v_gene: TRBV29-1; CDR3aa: CSVLNRGLSTDTQYF; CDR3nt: TGCAGCGTTTTAAACAGGGGCCTATCCACAGATACGCAGTATTTT
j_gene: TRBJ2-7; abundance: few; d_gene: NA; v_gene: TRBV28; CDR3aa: CASSFQRTSWEQYF; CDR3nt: TGTGCCAGCAGTTTCCAGCGGACTTCGTGGGAGCAGTACTTC
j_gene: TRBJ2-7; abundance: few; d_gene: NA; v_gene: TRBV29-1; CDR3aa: CSVLPGPDEQYF; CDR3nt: TGCAGCGTTTTGCCGGGCCCGGACGAGCAGTACTTC
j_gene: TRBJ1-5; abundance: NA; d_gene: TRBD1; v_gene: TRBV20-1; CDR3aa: CSNGQELKPQHF; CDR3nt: TGCAGTAACGGACAGGAACTGAAGCCCCAGCATTTT
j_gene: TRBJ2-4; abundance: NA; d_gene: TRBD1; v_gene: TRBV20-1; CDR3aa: CSAVVGGAKNIQYF; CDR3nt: TGCAGTGCTGTGGTAGGGGGCGCCAAAAACATTCAGTACTTC
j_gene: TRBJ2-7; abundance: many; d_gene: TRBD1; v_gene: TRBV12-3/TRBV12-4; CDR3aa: CAVKGQGSYEQYF; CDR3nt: TGTGCCGTAAAGGGACAGGGTTCCTACGAGCAGTACTTC
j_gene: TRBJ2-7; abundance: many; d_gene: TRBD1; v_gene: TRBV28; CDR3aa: CASSPQGEKQYF; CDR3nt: TGTGCCAGCAGTCCACAGGGGGAGAAGCAGTACTTC
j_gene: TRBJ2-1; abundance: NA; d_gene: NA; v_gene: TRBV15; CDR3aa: CATSRVVGRSNNEQFF; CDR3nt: TGTGCCACCAGCAGAGTGGTTGGGCGGTCAAACAATGAGCAGTTCTTC
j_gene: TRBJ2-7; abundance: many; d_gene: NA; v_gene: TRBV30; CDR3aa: CAWTDSPYEQYF; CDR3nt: TGTGCCTGGACGGACAGCCCCTACGAGCAGTACTTC
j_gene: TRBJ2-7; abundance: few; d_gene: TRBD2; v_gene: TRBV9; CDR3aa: CASSVASGTYEQYF; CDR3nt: TGTGCCAGCAGCGTAGCAAGCGGGACGTACGAGCAGTACTTC
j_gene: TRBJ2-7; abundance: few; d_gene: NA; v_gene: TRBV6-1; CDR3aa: CASSDRAVGEQYF; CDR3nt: TGTGCCAGCAGTGACCGGGCCGTCGGCGAGCAGTACTTC
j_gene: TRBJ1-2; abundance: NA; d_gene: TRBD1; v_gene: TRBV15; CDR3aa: CATSGGTGIIYGYTF; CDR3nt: TGTGCCACCAGCGGTGGGACAGGGATTATCTATGGCTACACCTTC
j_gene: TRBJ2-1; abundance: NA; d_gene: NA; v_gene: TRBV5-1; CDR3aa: CASSSSSSGGYNEQFF; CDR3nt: TGCGCCAGCAGCTCCTCTAGCTCTGGCGGCTACAATGAGCAGTTCTTC
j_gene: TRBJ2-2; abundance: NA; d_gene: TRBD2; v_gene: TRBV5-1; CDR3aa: CASGRGRTTGELFF; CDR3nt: TGCGCCAGCGGTCGCGGGAGGACCACCGGGGAGCTGTTTTTT
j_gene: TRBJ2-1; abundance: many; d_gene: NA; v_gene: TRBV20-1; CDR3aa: CSARVSWQEQFF; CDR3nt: TGCAGTGCTAGAGTATCCTGGCAGGAGCAGTTCTTC
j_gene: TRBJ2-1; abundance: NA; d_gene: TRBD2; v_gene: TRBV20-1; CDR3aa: CSASYGLAGVNEQFF; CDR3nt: TGCAGTGCTAGTTACGGACTAGCGGGAGTCAATGAGCAGTTCTTC
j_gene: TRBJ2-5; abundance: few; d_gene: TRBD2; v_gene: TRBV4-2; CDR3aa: CASSQDPTAGVETQYF; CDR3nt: TGTGCCAGCAGCCAAGATCCGACAGCGGGAGTAGAGACCCAGTACTTC
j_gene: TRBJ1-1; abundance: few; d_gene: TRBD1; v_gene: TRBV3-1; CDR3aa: CASSQAGGFDTEAFF; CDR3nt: TGTGCCAGCAGCCAAGCAGGGGGTTTTGACACTGAAGCTTTCTTT
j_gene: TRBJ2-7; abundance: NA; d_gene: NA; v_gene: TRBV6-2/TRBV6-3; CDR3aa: CASSYGPIRTSYEQYF; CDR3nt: TGTGCCAGCAGTTACGGCCCCATCCGCACCTCATACGAGCAGTACTTC
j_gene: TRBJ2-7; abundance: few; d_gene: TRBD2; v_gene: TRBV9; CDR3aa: CASSVEGLGISEQYF; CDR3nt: TGTGCCAGCAGCGTAGAGGGACTAGGTATAAGCGAGCAGTACTTC
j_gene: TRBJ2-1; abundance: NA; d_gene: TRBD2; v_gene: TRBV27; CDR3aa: CASSLWGEGPINEQFF; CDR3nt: TGTGCCAGCAGTTTATGGGGGGAGGGCCCCATAAATGAGCAGTTCTTC
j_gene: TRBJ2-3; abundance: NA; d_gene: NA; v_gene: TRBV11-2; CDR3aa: CASTGEQPLTDTQYF; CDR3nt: TGTGCCAGCACGGGAGAGCAGCCCCTCACAGATACGCAGTATTTT
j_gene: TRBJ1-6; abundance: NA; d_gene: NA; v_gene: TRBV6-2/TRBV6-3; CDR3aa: CASSRRGWGRNSPLHF; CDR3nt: TGTGCCAGCAGTCGCCGTGGGTGGGGCCGGAATTCACCCCTCCACTTT
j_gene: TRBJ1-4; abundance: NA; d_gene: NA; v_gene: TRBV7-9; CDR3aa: CASSLEGGPNEKLFF; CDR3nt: TGTGCCAGCAGCTTAGAGGGGGGGCCTAATGAAAAACTGTTTTTT
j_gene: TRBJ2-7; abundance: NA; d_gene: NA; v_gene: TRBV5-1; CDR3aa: CASSFEPIPSYEQYF; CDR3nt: TGCGCCAGCAGCTTTGAACCCATTCCCTCCTACGAGCAGTACTTC
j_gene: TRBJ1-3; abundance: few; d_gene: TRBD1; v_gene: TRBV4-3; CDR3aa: CASSRTGGSLDSGNTIYF; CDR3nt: TGCGCCAGCAGCCGGACAGGGGGCTCTTTGGACTCTGGAAACACCATATATTTT
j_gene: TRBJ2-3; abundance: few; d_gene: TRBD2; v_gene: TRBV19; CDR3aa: CASSVGTSVDTQYF; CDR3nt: TGTGCCAGTAGTGTCGGGACTAGTGTGGATACGCAGTATTTT
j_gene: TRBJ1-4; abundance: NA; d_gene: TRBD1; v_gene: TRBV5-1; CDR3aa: CASSLLRQGGYF; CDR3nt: TGCGCCAGCAGCTTGCTCCGACAGGGGGGGTATTTT
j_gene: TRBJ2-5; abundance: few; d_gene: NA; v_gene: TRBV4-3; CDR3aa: CASSQEAAGKETQYF; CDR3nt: TGCGCCAGCAGCCAAGAGGCCGCGGGGAAAGAGACCCAGTACTTC
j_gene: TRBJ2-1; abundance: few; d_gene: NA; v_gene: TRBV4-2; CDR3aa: CASSQVELGRTHEQFF; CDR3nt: TGTGCCAGCAGCCAAGTTGAACTAGGCCGTACCCATGAGCAGTTCTTC